This T cell receptor beta chain originates from a study of shared clonotypes between healthy human individuals. Germline assignment: CDR1 SGHAT and CDR2 FQNNGV. The ends lost 0 bases at V and 6 bases at J; junction bases unmatched: 6. The CDR3 is 15 amino acids. Notes on the study in general: A reduction in generation probabilities was seen for non-shared clonotypes relative to those shared by all four donors.

On this clone itself: Its specificity is not known.

Here immunoSEQ multiplex PCR was the method, and the copy in TCRdb shows in-frame clones only, minus some. The sample carries roughly 650,000 clones, roughly 96% recorded once. CD45RO-negative cells were positively selected for CCR7, leaving out terminally differentiated effector memory CD45RA+ cells. The chain has TRBV11-2 and TRBJ2-7; TRBD2 agrees at 9 bases. The sequenced sample consisted of naive CD8+ T cells sorted from blood. The receptor was derived from a woman aged 25 to 39 in good health. The CDR3 region is CASSLEGLANLEQYF. The DNA of the CDR3 is TGTGCCAGCAGCTTAGAGGGACTAGCCAACCTCGAGCAGTACTTC.